The 30 T cell receptor beta chains below all came from one sample that was sequenced in a study of T cells in women clearing cervical HPV infection. Some clones are missing from TCRdb's copy, which holds only in-frame ones; the method was immunoSEQ multiplex PCR. This table holds tens of thousands of clones. The sample comprised blood buffy coat. These receptors came from a woman between 18 and 70 years old with a cervical HPV16 infection that either progressed to CIN3+ or cleared (not recorded which).

For this clone: The missing CDR3 end, 3 residues past where the read stops, is filled in from the germline J gene. J is TRBJ2-7 and V is TRBV9; no clear D gene. The CDR3 covers 14 residues. CDR1 and CDR2 (germline): SGDLS, YYNGEE. Trimming took 0 bases from V and 0 from J, leaving 7 bases between them. CDR3 DNA, as far as it was read: TGTGCCAGCAGCGTAGGGGCATCCTCCTACGAG. Translation: CASSVGASSYE. The full CDR3 reads CASSVGASSYEQYF.

A remark on this clone: The read falls 3 residues short of the CDR3 end, and the missing part is taken from the germline J gene. The J gene is TRBJ2-7, the V gene TRBV19; D is possibly TRBD2 (8 bases). V was cut by 3 bases and J by 4 bases, with 16 bases left in between. The CDR3 length is 15 residues. The germline V gene encodes CDR1 LNHDA and CDR2 SQIVND (reference sequence). CDR3 sequence: CASSIGGGQIYEQYF. The DNA read from the CDR3 is TGTGCCAGTAGTATCGGGGGGGGACAGATATACGAG.

Remarks on this clone: The read terminates 3 residues before the CDR3 end, so the remaining end is supplied by the germline J gene. J is TRBJ2-1 and V is TRBV20-1; TRBD1 matches at 10 bases. Per the germline V gene, CDR1 is DFQATT and CDR2 is SNEGSKA (reference sequence). V lost 2 bases, J lost 6 bases, and 4 bases stayed unmatched. This CDR3 is built from 14 residues. CDR3: CSARRDRGTNEQFF. The CDR3 bases that were read are TGCAGTGCTAGAAGGGACAGGGGCACCAATGAG.

By frequency, this clone registers medium-sized. The read ends 3 residues before the CDR3 terminus; that terminus is restored from the germline J gene. The genes are TRBV4-1 and TRBJ2-2, with unresolved D. CDR1 is MGHRA and CDR2 is YSYEKL in the germline V gene. The V end was cut by 4 bases, the J end by 6 bases, with 9 bases between. The CDR3 consists of 13 residues. CDR3 protein: CASSLYVAGELFF. The sequenced part of the CDR3 DNA is TGCGCCAGCAGCCTTTATGTTGCCGGGGAG.

A word on this clone: The CDR3 extends 3 residues past the end of the read, so its final part is completed from the germline J gene. This sequence joins TRBV18 and TRBJ2-2; no clear D. Germline lookup yields CDR1 KGHSH and CDR2 LQKENI. V was shortened by 3 bases and J by 5 bases, with 10 bases between the two germline ends. The CDR3 has 14 residues. The CDR3 is CASSPSQLTGELFF. Incomplete CDR3 DNA: TGTGCCAGCTCACCCTCACAGCTTACCGGGGAG.

Details on this clone: The CDR3 end falls 3 residues outside the read, so it is completed with the germline J gene. The gene calls are TRBV2 and TRBJ1-5, with D possibly matching TRBD1 (5 bases). V shed 5 bases and J shed 0 bases, with 11 bases lying between them. Per the germline V gene, CDR1 is SNHLY and CDR2 is FYNNEI. CDR3 size: 15 residues. The DNA read from the CDR3 is TGTGCCAGCAGTAATAGAGGGGATAGCAATCAGCCC. Its protein is CASSNRGDSNQP. In full, the CDR3 is CASSNRGDSNQPQHF. Complete variable domain (other parts from reference TRBV2 and TRBJ1-5): EPEVTQTPSHQVTQMGQEVILRCVPISNHLYFYWYRQILGQKVEFLVSFYNNEISEKSEIFDDQFSVERPDGSNFTLKIRSTKLEDSAMYFCASSNRGDSNQPQHFGDGTRLSIL.

Concerning this clone itself: The read stops 3 residues short of the end of the CDR3; the missing end is completed from the germline J gene. The chain is built from TRBV5-1 and TRBJ2-1, with D perhaps TRBD1 (6 bases). The CDR3 consists of 14 residues. Germline V gene sequence: CDR1 SGHRS, CDR2 YFSETQ. Trimming stripped 1 base from V and 8 bases from J, with 13 bases between. The sequenced CDR3 bases are TGCGCCAGCAGCTTGACAGGGACCGTCGATGAG. Translating gives CASSLTGTVDE. The complete CDR3 protein is CASSLTGTVDEQFF.

Worth noting for this clone: The sequenced fragment ends 3 residues before the CDR3 boundary, so the rest is inferred from the germline J gene. The chain carries TRBV5-5 and TRBJ2-7, with 8 bases matching TRBD2. With 5 bases clipped from V and 0 bases from J, the junction kept 7 bases outside the gene matches. CDR1 SGHKS and CDR2 YYEKEE come from the germline V gene (reference sequence). This CDR3 is 15 amino acids long. The CDR3 sequence is CASSSGTRSSYEQYF. The CDR3 bases that were read are TGTGCCAGCAGTTCCGGGACTAGGAGCTCCTACGAG.

As regards this clone: Germline is not matched at one junction end, which may reflect a read error. The read finishes 3 residues shy of the CDR3 end, and the germline J gene is used to complete it. The chain couples TRBV16 to TRBJ1-4; D perhaps matches TRBD1 (5 bases). The germline gives CDR1 KGHSY, CDR2 FQNENV. The CDR3 contains 15 residues. CDR3 DNA (partial): TGTGCCAGCAGCCAATTCAGGACAACGAATGAAAAA. This encodes CASSQFRTTNEK. The whole CDR3 protein is CASSQFRTTNEKLFF.

Regarding this clone: From the germline J gene comes the end of the CDR3, since the read stops 3 residues before it. The chain couples TRBV19 to TRBJ1-4, with TRBD1 matching 9 bases. Per the germline V gene, CDR1 is LNHDA and CDR2 is SQIVND (reference sequence). Trimming took 3 bases from V and 6 from J; bases not matched to a gene: 2. The CDR3 sequence is 14 residues long. The CDR3: CASSIGQGYEKLFF. CDR3 bases read: TGTGCCAGTAGTATTGGACAGGGGTATGAAAAA. Supplemented by reference TRBV19 and TRBJ1-4, the full variable domain reads DGGITQSPKYLFRKEGQNVTLSCEQNLNHDAMYWYRQDPGQGLRLIYYSQIVNDFQKGDIAEGYSVSREKKESFPLTVTSAQKNPTAFYLCASSIGQGYEKLFFGSGTQLSVL.

Of note for this clone: The read ends 3 residues shy of where the CDR3 ends; the end is completed using the germline J gene. The V call is TRBV20-1, the J call TRBJ1-1; weak D call: TRBD1 (6 bases). Germline CDR1 and CDR2: DFQATT and SNEGSKA (reference sequence). CDR3 length: 14 residues. With 3 bases removed from V and 5 bases from J, the gap between germline ends came to 16 bases. CDR3 loop: CSASYLRQETEAFF. The part of the CDR3 DNA that was read is TGCAGTGCTAGCTACCTCAGACAGGAAACTGAA.

Details on this clone: The CDR3 goes on 3 residues after the read ends, and that part is filled in from the germline J gene. The chain has TRBV20-1 and TRBJ1-2; 8 positions match TRBD1. The CDR3 spans 14 residues. CDR1 DFQATT and CDR2 SNEGSKA come from the germline V gene (reference sequence). The ends lost 3 bases at V and 3 bases at J; junction bases unmatched: 6. The CDR3 DNA, read in part, is TGCAGTGCTAGGGCAGGGGGCACCTACTATGGC. Translated, it gives CSARAGGTYYG. The whole CDR3 is CSARAGGTYYGYTF.

Concerning this clone: The CDR3 end falls 3 residues outside the read, so it is completed with the germline J gene. The chain carries TRBV10-1 and TRBJ2-5, with D possibly being TRBD2 (6 bases). Deletions cut 0 bases from V and 1 base from J, with 9 bases between. This CDR3 comprises 15 residues. Germline V lookup: CDR1 WNHNN, CDR2 SYGVQD (reference sequence). The part of the CDR3 DNA that was read is TGCGCCAGCAGTGAGTCTGCGGGGTTCCAAGAGACC. Its translation: CASSESAGFQET. The whole CDR3 protein is CASSESAGFQETQYF.

In regard to this clone: Read coverage stops 3 residues before the CDR3 terminus; the germline J gene supplies the remainder. J is TRBJ2-1 and V is TRBV9; D perhaps matches TRBD2 (6 bases). V lost 3 bases and J lost 5, with 12 bases in between. CDR3 length equals 14 residues. Germline CDR1 reads SGDLS; CDR2 reads YYNGEE. The CDR3 bases that were read are TGTGCCAGCAGCGGGGGGGAGCTGAACAATGAG. It specifies CASSGGELNNE. The entire CDR3 protein is CASSGGELNNEQFF.

On this clone itself: Read data end 3 residues before the CDR3 end; the end is taken from the germline J gene. The V and J genes are TRBV5-5 and TRBJ2-7; no clear D. Germline lookup yields CDR1 SGHKS and CDR2 YYEKEE (reference sequence). The ends were cut back, 4 bases at V and 2 bases at J, with 4 bases in the middle. The CDR3 consists of 11 residues. The sequenced CDR3 bases are TGTGCCAGCAGCCTAGCCTACGAG. Its protein product is CASSLAYE. The entire CDR3 sequence reads CASSLAYEQYF.

Regarding this clone: The read comes to an end 3 residues before the CDR3 does, leaving the germline J gene to fill in the end. This chain uses TRBV15 with TRBJ1-2; TRBD1 might be the D (5 bases). There are 16 residues in the CDR3. The ends were cut back, 0 bases at V and 4 bases at J, with 15 bases in the middle. Germline V lookup: CDR1 LNHNV, CDR2 YYDKDF (reference sequence). CDR3 DNA (partial): TGTGCCACCAGCAGAGATCGCGGGGGGATGGTCTATGGC. Translated: CATSRDRGGMVYG. The full CDR3 is CATSRDRGGMVYGYTF.

A remark on this clone: The read comes to an end 3 residues before the CDR3 does, leaving the germline J gene to fill in the end. The V call is TRBV11-3, the J call TRBJ2-3; TRBD2 aligns across 12 bases. Per the germline V gene, CDR1 is SGHNT and CDR2 is YENEEA. With 6 bases clipped from V and 3 bases from J, the junction kept 1 base outside the gene matches. CDR3 length: 14 residues. CDR3 sequence: CASRLAGGTDTQYF. The sequenced part of the CDR3 DNA is TGTGCCAGCAGACTAGCGGGGGGTACAGATACG.

CDR3 DNA, as far as it was read: TGTGCCACCAGCAGAGCGAGGCTGGGAGGGGTGAGGGGAGATACG. Translation: CATSRARLGGVRGDT. The whole CDR3 protein is CATSRARLGGVRGDTQYF. The chain joins TRBV15 to TRBJ2-3, with TRBD2 matching 7 bases. Read sequence stops 3 residues before the CDR3 end, and the germline J gene provides the missing end. CDR1 and CDR2 (germline): LNHNV, YYDKDF (reference sequence). The J segment lost 5 bases and the V segment lost 1 base, leaving 15 bases of the junction unmatched. The CDR3 contains 18 residues.

For this clone: The CDR3 goes on 3 residues after the read ends, and that part is filled in from the germline J gene. The gene calls are TRBV12-3 or TRBV12-4 and TRBJ2-7; 9 bases match TRBD1. V shed 4 bases, J shed 1 base, and the junction held 5 bases outside the gene matches. The CDR3 runs to 15 residues. The CDR3 sequence is CASSWGQGVSYEQYF. The CDR3 DNA, read in part, is TGTGCCAGCAGTTGGGGACAGGGAGTATCCTACGAG.

The DNA read from the CDR3 is TGTGCCAGCAGCTTCGCCAGCGGGGTGGGAGATACG. Its protein product is CASSFASGVGDT. The CDR3, in full, reads CASSFASGVGDTQYF. The genes are TRBV5-6 and TRBJ2-3, with 7 bases matching TRBD2. Read sequence stops 3 residues before the CDR3 end, and the germline J gene provides the missing end. Losses at the gene ends were 2 bases for V and 5 bases for J; bases not matched to a gene: 8. CDR1 and CDR2 from the germline V gene are SGHDT and YYEEEE. The CDR3 totals 15 residues.

Points on this clone: The read ends 3 residues before the CDR3 terminus; that terminus is restored from the germline J gene. This sequence joins TRBV19 and TRBJ2-5; perhaps D is TRBD1 or TRBD2 (6 bases each). CDR1 is LNHDA, CDR2 SQIVND, per germline (reference sequence). The CDR3 is 14 residues long. Trimming shortened V by 3 bases and J by 5 bases, and 13 bases separated the two germline ends. The sequenced part of the CDR3 DNA is TGTGCCAGTAGTATCTCGGAGGGGGAGGAGACC. Translating gives CASSISEGEET. In full, the CDR3 reads CASSISEGEETQYF.

As for this clone: The read finishes 3 residues shy of the CDR3 end, and the germline J gene is used to complete it. This rearrangement joins TRBV18 to TRBJ1-1, with 9 nucleotides matching TRBD1. The J segment lost 1 base and the V segment lost 4 bases, leaving 4 bases of the junction unmatched. The CDR3 has 15 amino acids. Per the germline V gene, CDR1 is KGHSH and CDR2 is LQKENI. The CDR3 region is CASSRDRESNTEAFF. CDR3 DNA (partial): TGTGCCAGCTCACGGGACAGGGAATCGAACACTGAA.

In the case of this clone: The read stops 3 residues short of the end of the CDR3; the missing end is completed from the germline J gene. This sequence joins TRBV6-4 and TRBJ2-3, with D perhaps matching TRBD2 (7 bases). CDR1 MRHNA and CDR2 SNTAGT come from the germline V gene. Trimming cost V 5 bases and J 3 bases, with 12 bases left between them. CDR3 size: 14 residues. The CDR3 sequence is CASSIGGQTDTQYF. CDR3 DNA (partial): TGTGCCAGCAGTATCGGGGGGCAGACAGATACG.

For this clone: The read finishes 3 residues shy of the CDR3 end, and the germline J gene is used to complete it. V usage is TRBV20-1 and J usage is TRBJ1-2; 10 bases map to TRBD1. V gave up 6 bases and J gave up 3 bases; unmatched junction bases: 7. CDR3 length: 14 residues. In germline, CDR1 is DFQATT, CDR2 SNEGSKA (reference sequence). The CDR3 region is CSALTGTGDYGYTF. The sequenced part of the CDR3 DNA is TGCAGTGCGCTTACCGGGACAGGGGACTATGGC.

Concerning this clone: The CDR3 end falls 3 residues outside the read, so it is completed with the germline J gene. The chain couples TRBV7-9 to TRBJ2-1; unclear D gene. The CDR3 contains 13 residues. CDR1 SEHNR and CDR2 FQNEAQ come from the germline V gene (reference sequence). The V end was cut by 5 bases, the J end by 5 bases, with 10 bases between. The CDR3 loop reads CASSPSRNNEQFF. The part of the CDR3 DNA that was read is TGTGCCAGCAGCCCCTCCAGAAACAATGAG.

As to this clone: The read ends 3 residues shy of where the CDR3 ends; the end is completed using the germline J gene. The chain couples TRBV7-8 to TRBJ1-1; TRBD1 matches at 9 bases. This CDR3 has 15 residues. Germline CDR1 is SGHVS and CDR2 is FQNEAQ. With 7 bases clipped from V and 6 bases from J, the junction kept 12 bases outside the gene matches. The CDR3 region is CASNPDRGRFSEAFF. The part of the CDR3 DNA that was read is TGTGCCAGCAACCCGGACAGGGGAAGGTTTTCTGAA. Complete variable domain (other parts from reference TRBV7-8 and TRBJ1-1): GAGVSQSPRYKVAKRGQDVALRCDPISGHVSLFWYQQALGQGPEFLTYFQNEAQLDKSGLPSDRFFAERPEGSVSTLKIQRTQQEDSAVYLCASNPDRGRFSEAFFGQGTRLTVV.

Turning to this clone: The sequenced fragment ends 3 residues before the CDR3 boundary, so the rest is inferred from the germline J gene. The chain carries TRBV20-1 and TRBJ2-3, with 10 positions matching TRBD2. Trimming took 2 bases from V and 3 from J; bases not matched to a gene: 2. The CDR3 covers 14 residues. Germline V gene data show CDR1 as DFQATT and CDR2 as SNEGSKA (reference sequence). CDR3 loop: CSARSSGGTDTQYF. CDR3 DNA (partial): TGCAGTGCTAGAAGTAGCGGGGGGACAGATACG.

In the case of this clone: The sequenced fragment ends 3 residues before the CDR3 boundary, so the rest is inferred from the germline J gene. J is TRBJ1-3 and V is TRBV7-2, with D perhaps matching TRBD1 (6 bases). Trimming took off 5 bases at V and 1 base at J, with 12 bases between the two ends. The length of the CDR3 is 15 residues. In germline, CDR1 is SGHTA, CDR2 FQGNSA. The CDR3 DNA, read in part, is TGTGCCAGCAGCCCACAGGGAACTTCTGGAAACACC. Translation gives CASSPQGTSGNT. The full CDR3 protein reads CASSPQGTSGNTIYF.

A remark on this clone: The read falls 3 residues short of the CDR3 end, and the missing part is taken from the germline J gene. V and J are TRBV19 and TRBJ1-2; no clear D. Germline CDR1 reads LNHDA; CDR2 reads SQIVND (reference sequence). The CDR3 covers 12 residues. The CDR3 loop is CASSIGGRGYTF. CDR3 DNA (partial): TGTGCCAGTAGTATCGGAGGGCGCGGC.

In regard to this clone: The read halts 3 residues ahead of the CDR3 end, with the missing end drawn from the germline J gene. This chain joins TRBV28 and TRBJ1-4, with D perhaps TRBD1 (6 bases). V gave up 6 bases and J gave up 3 bases, with 11 bases separating them. CDR3 length: 14 residues. Per the germline V gene, CDR1 is MDHEN and CDR2 is SYDVKM. The CDR3 here is CASRSGHPNEKLFF. The sequenced part of the CDR3 DNA is TGTGCCAGCAGGTCGGGACACCCTAATGAAAAA. The entire variable domain, with the rest obtained from reference TRBV28 and TRBJ1-4, is as follows: DVKVTQSSRYLVKRTGEKVFLECVQDMDHENMFWYRQDPGLGLRLIYFSYDVKMKEKGDIPEGYSVSREKKERFSLILESASTNQTSMYLCASRSGHPNEKLFFGSGTQLSVL.